Below are 17 T cell receptor beta chains sequenced from a single sample in a study of shared clonotypes between healthy human individuals. CD45RO-negative CD8 cells positively selected for CCR7 made up the naive population, which excluded terminally differentiated effector memory CD45RA+ cells. The assay was immunoSEQ multiplex PCR, and TCRdb's table has in-frame clones only and misses some. The data contain about 2 million clones, around 96% of them singletons. The sample taken for sequencing was naive CD8+ T cells sorted from blood. These receptors were collected from a man aged 18-30 years in good health.

Only a few counts were recorded for this clone. The chain joins TRBV11-2 to TRBJ2-3; TRBD2 agrees at 7 bases. The J segment lost 4 bases and the V segment lost 5 bases, leaving 12 bases of the junction unmatched. The CDR3 runs to 16 residues. Per germline, CDR1 SGHAT and CDR2 FQNNGV. The CDR3, as DNA: TGTGCCAGCAGCCCCCTAGGGACGGCGGGAGCAGATACGCAGTATTTT. Encoded protein: CASSPLGTAGADTQYF.

CDR3 sequence: CASSLPGETDTQYF. In nucleotides, the CDR3 is TGTGCCAGCAGCTTACCGGGAGAGACAGATACGCAGTATTTT. The chain is built from TRBV7-9 and TRBJ2-3, with D possibly TRBD2 on 6 matching bases. The CDR3 runs to 14 residues. The V gene lost 2 bases and the J gene lost 3 bases, with 9 bases spanning the gap. Germline values: CDR1 SEHNR, CDR2 FQNEAQ (reference sequence).

The chain links TRBV28 to TRBJ1-5, with TRBD1 as a possible D gene (5 bases). The germline V and J ends were trimmed by 7 bases and 3 bases, with 16 bases remaining between them. This CDR3 has 15 residues. In germline, CDR1 is MDHEN, CDR2 SYDVKM. The DNA of the CDR3 is TGTGCCAGCACCCCGACGGGGGGGAACAATCAGCCCCAGCATTTT. It translates to CASTPTGGNNQPQHF.

J is TRBJ1-6 and V is TRBV4-1; TRBD1 aligns across 8 bases. CDR1 MGHRA and CDR2 YSYEKL come from the germline V gene. The CDR3 has 17 residues. Trimming took 1 base from V and 2 from J; bases not matched to a gene: 4. CDR3 residues: CASSQVDRVAYNSPLHF. The CDR3 bases are TGCGCCAGCAGCCAAGTGGACAGGGTCGCCTATAATTCACCCCTCCACTTT.

V and J are TRBV6-6 and TRBJ1-5; no firm D call. V lost 0 bases to trimming and J lost 3 bases, with 12 bases between them. CDR1 is MNHNY and CDR2 is SVGAGI in the germline V gene (reference sequence). The CDR3 is 16 residues long. Here the CDR3 DNA reads TGTGCCAGCAGTTACTCCCTAAGCGAATTCAATCAGCCCCAGCATTTT. Translating it yields CASSYSLSEFNQPQHF.

A single count supports this clone. The chain is built from TRBV27 and TRBJ2-5, with 9 bases lining up with TRBD1. There are 13 residues in the CDR3. Trimming took 4 bases from V and 6 from J; bases not matched to a gene: 3. CDR1 is MNHEY, CDR2 SMNVEV, per germline (reference sequence). The CDR3 sequence is CASSWDRDQTQYF. The CDR3 DNA is TGTGCCAGCAGTTGGGACAGGGACCAGACCCAGTACTTC.

This clone showed up just a few times. The rearrangement uses TRBV7-9 and TRBJ1-4; perhaps TRBD1 as D (5 bases). Trimming removed 5 bases from V and 12 bases from J, with 13 bases in between. The CDR3 sequence is 12 residues long. Germline V gene sequence: CDR1 SEHNR, CDR2 FQNEAQ (reference sequence). The CDR3 bases are TGTGCCAGCAGCCCTGGATGGGGCGAACTGTTTTTT. Protein product: CASSPGWGELFF.

This clone was seen ten or more times. This rearrangement joins TRBV6-5 to TRBJ2-7; D call uncertain. CDR1 and CDR2 from the germline V gene are MNHEY and SVGAGI. The CDR3 totals 15 residues. The germline V and J ends were trimmed by 6 bases and 3 bases, with 18 bases remaining between them. DNA for the CDR3: TGTGCCAGCAGGCACTCCGAACGTCCAGACTACGAGCAGTACTTC. This translates into CASRHSERPDYEQYF.

The gene calls are TRBV4-1 and TRBJ2-3; TRBD1 might be the D (5 bases). The CDR3 consists of 17 residues. Trimming took off 0 bases at V and 6 bases at J, with 19 bases between the two ends. The V gene's germline CDR1 is MGHRA and CDR2 YSYEKL. The CDR3 protein is CASSQEGPMGPADTQYF. CDR3 bases: TGCGCCAGCAGCCAAGAGGGCCCAATGGGGCCAGCGGATACGCAGTATTTT.

V usage is TRBV7-6 and J usage is TRBJ2-3; TRBD1 matches 10 bases. The CDR3 covers 16 residues. Unmatched junction bases numbered 3, after V lost 1 base and J lost 2 bases. In germline, CDR1 is SGHVS, CDR2 FNYEAQ. DNA for the CDR3: TGTGCCAGCAGCTTAGGGGACAGGGGTTACACAGATACGCAGTATTTT. Amino acid sequence: CASSLGDRGYTDTQYF. Full variable domain (remainder filled in from reference TRBV7-6 and TRBJ2-3): GAGVSQSPRYKVTKRGQDVALRCDPISGHVSLYWYRQALGQGPEFLTYFNYEAQQDKSGLPNDRFSAERPEGSISTLTIQRTEQRDSAMYRCASSLGDRGYTDTQYFGPGTRLTVL.

Remarks on this clone: Other nucleotide sequences in the sample specify the same CDR3. The CDR3: CASSLGASYEQYF. The CDR3 DNA reads as TGTGCCAGCAGCTTGGGGGCCTCCTACGAGCAGTACTTC. The gene calls are TRBV5-6 and TRBJ2-7; D remains unclear. Germline V gene sequence: CDR1 SGHDT, CDR2 YYEEEE. V gave up 0 bases and J gave up 0 bases, with 4 bases separating them. CDR3 length: 13 residues.

V gene TRBV13 combines with J gene TRBJ2-7, with 8 bases matching TRBD1. This CDR3 is built from 15 residues. CDR1 and CDR2 from the germline V gene are PRHDT and FYEKMQ (reference sequence). The V and J ends lost 4 bases and 6 bases, in that order; junction bases with no gene match: 11. The CDR3 loop reads CASSSRGLASVEQYF. The DNA for the CDR3 is TGTGCCAGCAGCTCCAGGGGGCTAGCTAGTGTCGAGCAGTACTTC.

Regarding this clone: Different DNA sequences within this sample yield the same CDR3. The CDR3, as DNA: TGTGCCATCAGTGAGGGCAGCTCCTACAATGAGCAGTTCTTC. It encodes CAISEGSSYNEQFF. This chain links TRBV10-3 with TRBJ2-1; D is ambiguous. There are 14 residues in the CDR3. Germline CDR1 ENHRY, CDR2 SYGVKD. V gave up 2 bases and J gave up 0 bases, with 5 bases separating them.

This clone has a single count. The chain is built from TRBV7-9 and TRBJ2-2; D gene ambiguous. V lost 1 base to trimming and J lost 4 bases, with 13 bases between them. This CDR3 is built from 16 residues. Germline V lookup: CDR1 SEHNR, CDR2 FQNEAQ (reference sequence). This chain's CDR3 is CASSLDWKAGTGELFF. CDR3 nucleotide sequence: TGTGCCAGCAGCTTAGATTGGAAGGCCGGCACCGGGGAGCTGTTTTTT.

Turning to this clone: Distinct nucleotide sequences in the sample also encode this CDR3. The rearrangement uses TRBV10-1 and TRBJ2-7; D gene uncertain. Germline V gene data show CDR1 as WNHNN and CDR2 as SYGVQD (reference sequence). The V and J ends lost 2 bases and 0 bases respectively, with 5 bases between them. The CDR3 is 13 amino acids. CDR3 protein: CASSEGSSYEQYF. DNA for the CDR3: TGCGCCAGCAGTGAGGGCAGCTCCTACGAGCAGTACTTC.

This chain uses TRBV19 with TRBJ1-1; 9 positions agree with TRBD1. This CDR3 has 15 residues. The J segment lost 0 bases and the V segment lost 4 bases, leaving 3 bases of the junction unmatched. Germline CDR1 is LNHDA and CDR2 is SQIVND (reference sequence). This CDR3 is CASSNWDRVNTEAFF. The DNA of the CDR3 is TGTGCCAGTAGTAACTGGGACAGGGTGAACACTGAAGCTTTCTTT.

V and J are TRBV6-5 and TRBJ1-2, with no clear D. The CDR3 runs 13 residues. V lost 4 bases, J lost 3 bases, and 9 bases lay in between. CDR1 and CDR2 from the germline V gene are MNHEY and SVGAGI. CDR3 amino acids: CASSSWTDYGYTF. The CDR3, as DNA: TGTGCCAGCAGTTCTTGGACTGACTATGGCTACACCTTC.